This entry features one T cell receptor (beta chain) sequence. Its antigen is currently unknown. The data are from a study of T cell responses to AZD1222 COVID-19 vaccine. Repertoires were generated with immunoSEQ multiplex PCR, while TCRdb's copy carries only in-frame clones and drops some. This sample yields some 120,000 clones, of which about 91% are seen a single time; roughly 3% belongs to the top ten. Germline CDR1 reads SGHRS; CDR2 reads YFSETQ. V dropped 0 bases and J dropped 7 bases, with 14 bases sitting between them. CDR3 length: 16 amino acids. Notes on the study in general: Clonal diversity was possibly underestimated; the donors were predominantly white British and more often female.

This TCR was sampled from an adult in good health. Sequenced material: peripheral blood, taken on day 0 of AZD1222 vaccination. The chain has TRBV5-1 and TRBJ1-6; no clear D gene. CDR3 coding DNA: TGCGCCAGCAGCTTGGACGGCCAGGAGCCCAATTCACCCCTCCACTTT. Amino acids: CASSLDGQEPNSPLHF.